The next 3 T cell receptor beta chains were all read from a single sample in a study of cytomegalovirus exposure and HLA in healthy donors listed by TCRdb under 2017. Receptors were amplified or captured by the immunoSEQ multiplex PCR assay. For the multiplex PCR, a mixture combining 60 forward primers for TCR Vbeta segments and 13 reverse primers for TCR Jbeta segments was used. TCRdb took this table from immuneACCESS and kept in-frame rearrangements with V and J called. Such tables lack part of the clones; where checked against another copy, unresolved V genes explain under half of the gap, and the rest is unexplained. The sample table shows about 160,000 clones, and around 84% are seen once. Jointly, the top ten make up under 4% of the sample. Input material: PBMCs. These receptors were obtained from a woman aged 35 to 49 in good health and CMV-seronegative.

CDR3 nucleotide sequence: TGTGCCAGCTCACCAACAGGGGGACCCGAGCAGTACTTC. This gives the protein CASSPTGGPEQYF. V is TRBV18 and J is TRBJ2-5; 8 bases agree with TRBD1. The J call may be mistaken, given a closer DNA end match to TRBJ2-7. This CDR3 contains 13 residues. Germline V gene lookup returns CDR1 KGHSH and CDR2 LQKENI.

DNA of the CDR3: TGTGCCAGCAGCGCAGGCACAGGGAAGGAGACCCAGTACTTC. Its protein product is CASSAGTGKETQYF. This chain connects TRBV7-9 to TRBJ2-5, with a tentative D call TRBD1 (6 bases). Between the trimmed V and J ends, which lost 5 bases and 5 bases, there was a span of 15 bases. This CDR3 is built from 14 residues. The germline V gene encodes CDR1 SEHNR and CDR2 FQNEAQ (reference sequence).

The rearrangement uses TRBV5-6 and TRBJ2-3; D unresolved. CDR3 length: 13 residues. Germline lookup yields CDR1 SGHDT and CDR2 YYEEEE. The V end lost 4 bases, the J end lost 8 bases, and 14 bases lay between the germline ends. This chain's CDR3 is CASSPGAPGTQYF. CDR3 bases: TGTGCCAGCAGCCCAGGCGCCCCAGGTACGCAGTATTTT.